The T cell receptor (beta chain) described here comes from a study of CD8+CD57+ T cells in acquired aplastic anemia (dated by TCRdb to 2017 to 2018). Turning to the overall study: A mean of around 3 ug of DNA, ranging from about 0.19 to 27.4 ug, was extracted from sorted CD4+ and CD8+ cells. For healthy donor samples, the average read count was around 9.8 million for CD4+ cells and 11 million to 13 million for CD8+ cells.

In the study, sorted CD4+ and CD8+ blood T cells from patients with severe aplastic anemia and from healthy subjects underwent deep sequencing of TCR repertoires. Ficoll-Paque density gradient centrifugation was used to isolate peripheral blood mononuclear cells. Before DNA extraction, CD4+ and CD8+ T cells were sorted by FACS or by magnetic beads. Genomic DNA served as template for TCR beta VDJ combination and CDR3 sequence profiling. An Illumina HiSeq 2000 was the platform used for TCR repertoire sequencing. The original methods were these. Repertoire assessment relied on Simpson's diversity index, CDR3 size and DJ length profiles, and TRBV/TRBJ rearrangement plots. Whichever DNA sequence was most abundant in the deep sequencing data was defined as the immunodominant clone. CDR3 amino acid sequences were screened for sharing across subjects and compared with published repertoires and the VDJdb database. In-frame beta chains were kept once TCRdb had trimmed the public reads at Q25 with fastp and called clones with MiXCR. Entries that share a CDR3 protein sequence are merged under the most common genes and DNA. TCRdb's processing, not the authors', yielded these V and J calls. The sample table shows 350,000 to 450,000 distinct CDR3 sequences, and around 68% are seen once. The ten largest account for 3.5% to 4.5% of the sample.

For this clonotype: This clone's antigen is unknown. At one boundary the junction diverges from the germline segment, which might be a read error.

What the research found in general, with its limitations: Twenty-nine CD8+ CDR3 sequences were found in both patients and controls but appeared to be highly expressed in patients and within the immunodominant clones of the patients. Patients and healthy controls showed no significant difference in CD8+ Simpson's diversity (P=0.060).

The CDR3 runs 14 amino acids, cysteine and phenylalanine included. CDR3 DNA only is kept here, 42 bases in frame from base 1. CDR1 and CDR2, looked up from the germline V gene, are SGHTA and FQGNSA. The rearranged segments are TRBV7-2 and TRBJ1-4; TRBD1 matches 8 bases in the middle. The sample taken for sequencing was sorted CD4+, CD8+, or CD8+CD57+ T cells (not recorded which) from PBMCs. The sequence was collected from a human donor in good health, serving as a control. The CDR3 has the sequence CASSHDRAGGYGYF. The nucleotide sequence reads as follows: TGTGCCAGCAGCCACGATCGGGCAGGGGGCTATGGCTACTTT.